The rows below give T cell receptor beta chains drawn from one sample of a study of T cell responses to AZD1222 COVID-19 vaccine. The table came from immunoSEQ multiplex PCR; TCRdb's copy has only in-frame clones and leaves some out. The sample lists about 150,000 clones, about 91% seen once, with 1.4% in the top ten. This material consisted of peripheral blood, taken on day 0 of AZD1222 vaccination. The receptors derive from an adult in good health. CDR3s include the opening cysteine and the closing phenylalanine or tryptophan. A D gene is named only where the DNA matches it firmly. Clone size is stated in some rows and not others, as once, few, many or a class when expanded.

size: .; V: TRBV2; J: TRBJ2-7; D: .; CDR3: CASMRQEGKMEQYF; DNA: TGTGCCAGCATGCGGCAGGAAGGTAAAATGGAGCAGTACTTC
size: .; V: TRBV6-1; J: TRBJ1-2; D: .; CDR3: CASSEGGGLDGYTF; DNA: TGTGCCAGCAGTGAAGGTGGGGGGCTGGATGGCTACACCTTC
size: .; V: TRBV27; J: TRBJ1-5; D: .; CDR3: CASSHRREHQPQHF; DNA: TGTGCCAGCAGCCACCGAAGGGAACATCAGCCCCAGCATTTT
size: .; V: TRBV4-1; J: TRBJ2-2; D: TRBD2; CDR3: CASSLGLAGAATGELFF; DNA: TGCGCCAGCAGCCTCGGACTAGCGGGGGCTGCCACCGGGGAGCTGTTTTTT
size: .; V: TRBV20-1; J: TRBJ2-1; D: .; CDR3: CSAGNYNEQFF; DNA: TGCAGTGCTGGAAACTACAATGAGCAGTTCTTC
size: .; V: TRBV20-1; J: TRBJ2-7; D: .; CDR3: CSASKNRQDDEQYF; DNA: TGCAGTGCTAGTAAGAACAGACAGGACGACGAGCAGTACTTC
size: .; V: TRBV5-1; J: TRBJ2-2; D: .; CDR3: CATKAATNTGELFF; DNA: TGCGCCACCAAAGCGGCCACGAACACCGGGGAGCTGTTTTTT
size: .; V: TRBV11-3; J: TRBJ2-5; D: TRBD2; CDR3: CASSLWREETQYF; DNA: TGTGCCAGCAGCTTGTGGCGGGAGGAGACCCAGTACTTC
size: .; V: TRBV9; J: TRBJ1-1; D: .; CDR3: CASSVQGANTEAFF; DNA: TGTGCCAGCAGCGTACAAGGGGCGAACACTGAAGCTTTCTTT
size: .; V: TRBV9; J: TRBJ1-1; D: TRBD1; CDR3: CASSVGTGGETFF; DNA: TGTGCCAGCAGCGTCGGGACAGGGGGCGAAACTTTCTTT
size: .; V: TRBV19; J: TRBJ2-1; D: .; CDR3: CASSLQAGAYNEQFF; DNA: TGTGCCAGTTCCCTCCAGGCGGGCGCCTACAATGAGCAGTTCTTC
size: many; V: TRBV14; J: TRBJ2-3; D: .; CDR3: CASSPPDLARADTQYF; DNA: TGTGCCAGCAGTCCACCCGATCTAGCTCGGGCGGATACGCAGTATTTT
size: .; V: TRBV14; J: TRBJ2-1; D: TRBD2; CDR3: CASSQSRASGRNEQFF; DNA: TGTGCCAGCAGCCAGAGCAGGGCTAGCGGGAGAAATGAGCAGTTCTTC
size: .; V: TRBV24-1; J: TRBJ2-1; D: .; CDR3: CATSDRVGEQFF; DNA: TGTGCCACCAGTGATCGTGTGGGTGAGCAGTTCTTC
size: .; V: TRBV30; J: TRBJ2-3; D: .; CDR3: CAWSFSDTQYF; DNA: TGTGCCTGGAGCTTTTCAGATACGCAGTATTTT
size: .; V: TRBV29-1; J: TRBJ2-5; D: .; CDR3: CSVVEWAVQETQYF; DNA: TGCAGCGTTGTCGAATGGGCAGTACAAGAGACCCAGTACTTC
size: .; V: TRBV5-3; J: TRBJ2-7; D: .; CDR3: CARSGIFYEQYF; DNA: TGTGCCAGAAGCGGAATTTTCTACGAGCAGTACTTC
size: .; V: TRBV2; J: TRBJ1-1; D: .; CDR3: CASRREVTEAFF; DNA: TGTGCCAGCAGGCGCGAGGTAACTGAAGCTTTCTTT
size: .; V: TRBV6-2/TRBV6-3; J: TRBJ1-5; D: .; CDR3: CASSYSFSSGAPDRQPQHF; DNA: TGTGCCAGCAGTTACTCCTTTTCCTCGGGGGCACCTGACCGTCAGCCCCAGCATTTT
size: .; V: TRBV5-1; J: TRBJ2-6; D: .; CDR3: CASSLPTGLSGQGANVLTF; DNA: TGCGCCAGCAGCTTACCGACAGGCCTTTCTGGGCAAGGGGCCAACGTCCTGACTTTC
size: .; V: TRBV10-3; J: TRBJ2-3; D: .; CDR3: CAISGTGTNRVDTQYF; DNA: TGTGCCATCAGTGGTACCGGGACAAATCGGGTAGATACGCAGTATTTT
size: .; V: TRBV2; J: TRBJ1-6; D: .; CDR3: CASDYLGQPQQPYNSPLHF; DNA: TGTGCCAGCGACTACCTTGGACAGCCCCAACAACCTTATAATTCACCCCTCCACTTT
size: .; V: TRBV27; J: TRBJ2-7; D: .; CDR3: CASSATGGGYEQYF; DNA: TGTGCCAGCTCAGCCACGGGGGGCGGCTACGAGCAGTACTTC
size: .; V: TRBV19; J: TRBJ1-5; D: .; CDR3: CASSLLTLGRQPQHF; DNA: TGTGCCAGTAGTCTCCTGACTCTAGGGCGTCAGCCCCAGCATTTT
size: .; V: TRBV24-1; J: TRBJ2-5; D: .; CDR3: CATSPRVSETQYF; DNA: TGTGCCACCTCCCCGAGGGTATCAGAGACCCAGTACTTC
size: .; V: TRBV6-4; J: TRBJ2-1; D: TRBD2; CDR3: CASSVAGGSYNEQFF; DNA: TGTGCCAGCAGTGTAGCGGGAGGTTCCTACAATGAGCAGTTCTTC
size: .; V: TRBV28; J: TRBJ2-7; D: TRBD1; CDR3: CASSPGQGPYEQYF; DNA: TGTGCCAGCAGCCCCGGACAGGGGCCATACGAGCAGTACTTC
size: once; V: TRBV4-3; J: TRBJ2-7; D: TRBD2; CDR3: CASSQVTSGPSYEQYF; DNA: TGCGCCAGCAGCCAAGTTACTAGCGGGCCCTCCTACGAGCAGTACTTC
size: once; V: TRBV5-1; J: TRBJ1-5; D: .; CDR3: CASSVDSIQPQHF; DNA: TGCGCCAGCAGCGTGGACAGTATACAGCCCCAGCATTTT
size: .; V: TRBV12-5; J: TRBJ2-7; D: .; CDR3: CASGILGKGTYEQYF; DNA: TGTGCTAGTGGTATCCTGGGGAAAGGGACCTACGAGCAGTACTTC
size: .; V: TRBV19; J: TRBJ2-6; D: .; CDR3: CASSIGGSPGANVLTF; DNA: TGTGCCAGTAGTATAGGGGGGAGTCCCGGGGCCAACGTCCTGACTTTC
size: .; V: TRBV4-3; J: TRBJ2-1; D: TRBD1; CDR3: CASSPNGQGAWNEQFF; DNA: TGCGCCAGCAGCCCGAATGGACAGGGGGCGTGGAATGAGCAGTTCTTC
size: few; V: TRBV13; J: TRBJ2-2; D: TRBD2; CDR3: CASSLILAGGPNTGELFF; DNA: TGTGCCAGCAGCTTAATATTAGCGGGGGGACCAAACACCGGGGAGCTGTTTTTT
size: .; V: TRBV12-3/TRBV12-4; J: TRBJ2-1; D: .; CDR3: CASFSGAGNEQFF; DNA: TGTGCCAGCTTTTCCGGGGCCGGGAATGAGCAGTTCTTC
size: .; V: TRBV18; J: TRBJ1-5; D: .; CDR3: CASSGRIYQPQHF; DNA: TGTGCCAGCTCGGGACGGATTTATCAGCCCCAGCATTTT
size: .; V: TRBV19; J: TRBJ2-5; D: .; CDR3: CASSPRSTVETQYF; DNA: TGTGCCAGTAGTCCCCGCAGTACTGTGGAGACCCAGTACTTC
size: .; V: TRBV2; J: TRBJ2-7; D: .; CDR3: CASGTEYEQYF; DNA: TGTGCCAGCGGGACGGAATACGAGCAGTACTTC
size: .; V: TRBV11-1; J: TRBJ2-3; D: TRBD1; CDR3: CASSLDGTGGTDTQYF; DNA: TGTGCCAGCAGCTTAGATGGGACAGGGGGCACAGATACGCAGTATTTT
size: .; V: TRBV6-2/TRBV6-3; J: TRBJ2-3; D: TRBD2; CDR3: CASSSGPAGPSTDTQYF; DNA: TGTGCCAGCAGCAGTGGACCAGCGGGACCTAGCACAGATACGCAGTATTTT
size: .; V: TRBV6-4; J: TRBJ2-7; D: TRBD1; CDR3: CASTSGSGTGGYEQYF; DNA: TGTGCCAGCACCTCAGGCTCCGGGACAGGGGGCTACGAGCAGTACTTC
size: .; V: TRBV12-5; J: TRBJ1-3; D: .; CDR3: CASGWAGGSGNTIYF; DNA: TGTGCTAGTGGTTGGGCCGGGGGTTCTGGAAACACCATATATTTT
size: .; V: TRBV20-1; J: TRBJ1-6; D: .; CDR3: CSALLGPALHF; DNA: TGCAGTGCCTTGCTAGGACCGGCCCTCCACTTT
size: .; V: TRBV6-4; J: TRBJ2-2; D: .; CDR3: CASSRQENTGELFF; DNA: TGTGCCAGCAGTCGACAGGAGAACACCGGGGAGCTGTTTTTT
size: .; V: TRBV11-3; J: TRBJ2-3; D: .; CDR3: CASSYSDPDTQYF; DNA: TGTGCCAGCAGCTACTCCGACCCAGATACGCAGTATTTT
size: .; V: TRBV4-1; J: TRBJ2-1; D: .; CDR3: CASSSQGESRYNEQFF; DNA: TGCGCCAGCAGCTCCCAAGGGGAGAGTAGGTACAATGAGCAGTTCTTC
size: .; V: TRBV7-9; J: TRBJ1-4; D: .; CDR3: CASSSPDATNEKLFF; DNA: TGTGCCAGCAGCAGCCCGGATGCAACTAATGAAAAACTGTTTTTT
size: .; V: TRBV19; J: TRBJ1-1; D: TRBD1; CDR3: CASNFDRADTEAFF; DNA: TGTGCCAGTAACTTCGACAGGGCCGACACTGAAGCTTTCTTT
size: .; V: TRBV5-1; J: TRBJ2-7; D: .; CDR3: CASSFSQGSPYEQYF; DNA: TGCGCCAGCAGCTTTTCGCAGGGGAGTCCCTACGAGCAGTACTTC
size: .; V: TRBV20-1; J: TRBJ2-5; D: .; CDR3: CSAKLEVTQYF; DNA: TGCAGTGCTAAACTAGAAGTGACCCAGTACTTC